This T cell receptor (beta chain) originates from a study of T cells in Graves' hyperthyroidism and ophthalmopathy (dated 2019 in TCRdb). Study-wide context: Peripheral blood was sampled at the time of initial diagnosis, prior to any treatment. To identify distinguishing TCR V-J signatures, a discovery cohort of roughly 100 patients was used, comprising 43 with Graves' ophthalmopathy and around 57 with stable Graves' hyperthyroidism. Whether ophthalmopathy could be predicted prospectively was tested in an independent validation cohort made up of about 20 hyperthyroidism patients plus 17 patients who later progressed to ophthalmopathy. The roughly 94 discovery patients were randomly divided into training and test sets at a 7:3 ratio. In addition, the study compared T-cell repertoires in thyroid tissue and in blood from 6 or 7 Graves' hyperthyroidism patients. After blood sampling, hyperthyroidism patients were treated with methimazole at a starting dose of 30 mg daily, and ophthalmopathy patients were treated with high-dose intravenous methylprednisolone. The paper describes TCR Vbeta CDR3 sequencing of 140 or so peripheral blood samples, made up of roughly 45 ophthalmopathy patients, some 80 hyperthyroidism patients and 17 progressor patients.

From the germline V gene (reference sequence), CDR1 is LNHNV and CDR2 is YYDKDF. V lost 4 bases and J lost 0 bases; the stretch between them is 13 bases long. The CDR3 runs 16 amino acids, cysteine and phenylalanine included. Left in the record is the CDR3 DNA by itself, 48 bases read in frame from the first base. TCR beta CDR3 regions were amplified from RNA transcripts. For the first round of RT-PCR on the TCR CDR3, the HTBI primer set was used together with the Qiagen OneStep RT-PCR kit. The libraries were constructed in a second round of multiplex PCR and then size-selected and purified. Paired-end sequencing of the libraries was performed with 100 bp reads on an Illumina HiSeq2000. Concerning the study's data processing: SOAPnuke was used to process the raw data, with reads discarded if the reads contained adapters or uncalled bases, had a mean Phred below 15, or lacked an exact constant-primer or identifier match. COPE v1.2.5 was used to merge the high-quality paired reads, and each unique nucleotide sequence was defined as a clonotype. Clonotypes were aligned to IMGT TRBV, TRBD and TRBJ reference segments using MiTCR v1.1. Analysis was restricted to V-J combinations with a frequency above 0.0001, which covered roughly 99% of repertoires. A TCS score was defined as the ratio of F50 (clonal expansion) to E x V (chaos), with BLOSUM62-based TCRdist applied between CDR3 peptides within each V-J. Welch's t-statistics and random forest reduced several hundred V-J features to roughly 13, which were used in a naive Bayes classifier (R e1071). Clones were called with MiXCR by TCRdb after fastp trimmed the public reads at Q25, and only in-frame beta chains were retained. Each CDR3 protein appears once, grouped with its most common genes and DNA. These V and J calls rely on TCRdb rather than the paper's analysis. The sample contains roughly 660,000 distinct CDR3 sequences, 15% to 20% of them found a single time. The ten largest clones represent around 15% of the sample.

Stable Graves' hyperthyroidism was defined as no progression to ophthalmopathy during 18 months of follow-up. Hyperthyroidism patients were newly diagnosed, had a disease duration of under 2 months, and were aged 18 to 65 years. Any patient with an uncontrolled infection, another autoimmune disease, pregnancy or lactation was excluded. Diagnoses were based on clinical symptoms, serum thyroxine and TRAb, thyroid ultrasound and orbital computed tomography. PBMCs were separated from under 11 ml of fresh peripheral blood using Ficoll-Paque density gradient centrifugation. Trizol reagent was used to extract total RNA, and RNA quality was then checked on an Agilent 2100 Bioanalyzer. Here is what the overall study found, with its caveats: Sample size was not statistically predetermined, and blinding of investigators to group allocation was not performed. A 13 V-J signature model separated ophthalmopathy from stable hyperthyroidism, with 87.88% sensitivity and just under 84% specificity in cross-validation and 80%/75% in testing. During validation, the model predicted progression to ophthalmopathy a median of about 6.5 months ahead of onset, with around 71% sensitivity and 72% to 80% specificity. Most expanded thyroid clonotypes (frequency above 0.001) were also detected in blood, a finding suggesting that blood repertoires may reflect thyroid immune responses.

Turning to this clonotype: The specificity of this receptor is unknown. The sample holds no much larger clone one base away, and base qualities are not on file.

This clonotype originated in a man between 50 and 59 years old with Graves' hyperthyroidism. The V gene is TRBV15 and the J gene is TRBJ1-5; the D gene remains uncertain. The sequencing input was blood. CDR3 protein: CATSTGPPNSNQPQHF. The nucleotide sequence is TGTGCCACCAGCACCGGACCCCCTAATAGCAATCAGCCCCAGCATTTT.